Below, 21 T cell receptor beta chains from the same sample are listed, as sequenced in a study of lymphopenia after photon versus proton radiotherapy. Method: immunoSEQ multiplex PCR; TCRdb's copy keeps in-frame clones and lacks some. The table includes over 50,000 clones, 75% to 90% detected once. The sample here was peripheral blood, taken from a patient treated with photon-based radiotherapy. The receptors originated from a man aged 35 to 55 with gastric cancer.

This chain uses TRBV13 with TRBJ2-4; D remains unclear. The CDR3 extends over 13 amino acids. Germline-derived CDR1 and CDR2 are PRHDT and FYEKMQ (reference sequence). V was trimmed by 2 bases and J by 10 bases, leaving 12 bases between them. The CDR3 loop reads CASSLPSPPIQYF. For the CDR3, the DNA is TGTGCCAGCAGCTTACCAAGCCCCCCAATTCAGTACTTC.

CDR3 sequence reads: CASSFRTPPGETQYF. The DNA of the CDR3 is TGCGCCAGCAGCTTCCGGACCCCCCCGGGGGAGACCCAGTACTTC. This chain connects TRBV5-1 to TRBJ2-5; a possible D gene is TRBD2 (5 bases). Between the trimmed V and J ends, which lost 2 bases and 5 bases, there was a span of 16 bases. The CDR3 is 15 residues long. Germline V gene lookup returns CDR1 SGHRS and CDR2 YFSETQ.

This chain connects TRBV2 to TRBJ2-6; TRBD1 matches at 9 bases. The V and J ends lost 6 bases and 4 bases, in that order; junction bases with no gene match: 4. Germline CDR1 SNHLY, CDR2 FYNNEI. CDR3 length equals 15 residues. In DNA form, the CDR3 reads TGTGCCAGCAGCCAACAGGGGGCCGGGGCCAACGTCCTGACTTTC. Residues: CASSQQGAGANVLTF.

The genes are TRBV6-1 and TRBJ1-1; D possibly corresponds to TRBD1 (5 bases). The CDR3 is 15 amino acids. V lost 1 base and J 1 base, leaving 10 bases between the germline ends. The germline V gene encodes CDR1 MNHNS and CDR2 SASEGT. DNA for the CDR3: TGTGCCAGCAGTGAAGGGGGGATGGAGAACACTGAAGCTTTCTTT. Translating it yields CASSEGGMENTEAFF.

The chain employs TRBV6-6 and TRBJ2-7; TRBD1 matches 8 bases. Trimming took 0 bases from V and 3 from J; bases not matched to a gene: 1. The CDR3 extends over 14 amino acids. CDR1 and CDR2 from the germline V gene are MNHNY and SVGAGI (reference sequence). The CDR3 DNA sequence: TGTGCCAGCAGTTACTCAGGGACAGGCTACGAGCAGTACTTC. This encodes CASSYSGTGYEQYF.

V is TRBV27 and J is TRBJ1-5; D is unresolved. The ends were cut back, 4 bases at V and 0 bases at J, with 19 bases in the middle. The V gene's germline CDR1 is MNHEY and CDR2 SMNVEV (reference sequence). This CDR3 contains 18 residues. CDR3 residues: CASSSRPGPGSSNQPQHF. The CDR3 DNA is TGTGCCAGCAGTTCCCGCCCCGGGCCTGGAAGTAGCAATCAGCCCCAGCATTTT.

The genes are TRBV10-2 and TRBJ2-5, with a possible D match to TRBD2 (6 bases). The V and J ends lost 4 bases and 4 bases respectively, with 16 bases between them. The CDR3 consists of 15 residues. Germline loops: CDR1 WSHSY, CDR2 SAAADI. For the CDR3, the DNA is TGCGCCAGCAGTGGCAGGAACGTGGGGGGAGAGACCCAGTACTTC. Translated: CASSGRNVGGETQYF.

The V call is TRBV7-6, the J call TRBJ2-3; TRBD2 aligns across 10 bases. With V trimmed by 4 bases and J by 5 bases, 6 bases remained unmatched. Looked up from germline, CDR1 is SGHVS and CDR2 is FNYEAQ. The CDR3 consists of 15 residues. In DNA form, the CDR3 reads TGTGCCAGCAGCTCTCAAGCGGGGGGGTTAGATACGCAGTATTTT. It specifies CASSSQAGGLDTQYF.

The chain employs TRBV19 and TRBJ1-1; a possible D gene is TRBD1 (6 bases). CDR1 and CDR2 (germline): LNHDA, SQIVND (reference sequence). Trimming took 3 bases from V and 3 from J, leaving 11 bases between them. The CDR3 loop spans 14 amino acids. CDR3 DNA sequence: TGTGCCAGTAGTATTCAGGGGCTAGACACTGAAGCTTTCTTT. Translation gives CASSIQGLDTEAFF.

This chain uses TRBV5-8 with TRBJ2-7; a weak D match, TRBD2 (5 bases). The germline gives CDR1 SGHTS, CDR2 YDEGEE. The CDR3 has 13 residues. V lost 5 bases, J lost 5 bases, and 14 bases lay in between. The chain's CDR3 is CASRPGFGDEQYF. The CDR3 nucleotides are TGTGCCAGCAGACCGGGGTTTGGCGACGAGCAGTACTTC.

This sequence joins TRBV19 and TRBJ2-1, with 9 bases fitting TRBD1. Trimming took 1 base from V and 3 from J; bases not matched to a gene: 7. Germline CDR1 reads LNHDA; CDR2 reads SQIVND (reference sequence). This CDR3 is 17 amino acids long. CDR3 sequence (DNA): TGTGCCAGTAGTATAGGTGGGGGACAGGGATTCTACAATGAGCAGTTCTTC. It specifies CASSIGGGQGFYNEQFF.

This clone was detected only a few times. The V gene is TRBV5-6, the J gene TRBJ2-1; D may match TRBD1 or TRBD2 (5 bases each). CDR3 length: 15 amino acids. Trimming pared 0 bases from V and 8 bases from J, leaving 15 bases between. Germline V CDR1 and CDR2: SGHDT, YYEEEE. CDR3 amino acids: CASSLVGRRGDEQFF. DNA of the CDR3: TGTGCCAGCAGCTTGGTGGGTCGTCGGGGCGATGAGCAGTTCTTC. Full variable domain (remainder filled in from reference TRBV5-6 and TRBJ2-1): DAGVTQSPTHLIKTRGQQVTLRCSPKSGHDTVSWYQQALGQGPQFIFQYYEEEERQRGNFPDRFSGHQFPNYSSELNVNALLLGDSALYLCASSLVGRRGDEQFFGPGTRLTVL.

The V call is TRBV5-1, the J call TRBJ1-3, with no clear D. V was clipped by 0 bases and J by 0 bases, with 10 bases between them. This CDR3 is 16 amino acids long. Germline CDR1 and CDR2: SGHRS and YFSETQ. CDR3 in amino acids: CASSLAGTNSGNTIYF. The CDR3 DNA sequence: TGCGCCAGCAGCTTGGCCGGTACGAACTCTGGAAACACCATATATTTT.

CDR3 in DNA: TGTGCCAGCATCCCCCCAGGGATGGGGCACACTGAAGCTTTCTTT. Its protein product is CASIPPGMGHTEAFF. This chain links TRBV9 with TRBJ1-1, with a possible D match to TRBD1 (5 bases). The CDR3 spans 15 residues. Germline values: CDR1 SGDLS, CDR2 YYNGEE. With 6 bases removed from V and 3 bases from J, the gap between germline ends came to 18 bases. Looking up the rest from reference TRBV9 and TRBJ1-1 gives the full variable domain: DSGVTQTPKHLITATGQRVTLRCSPRSGDLSVYWYQQSLDQGLQFLIQYYNGEERAKGNILERFSAQQFPDLHSELNLSSLELGDSALYFCASIPPGMGHTEAFFGQGTRLTVV.

The CDR3 nucleotides read TGCGCCAGCAGCTTGACTAGCGGTTCCTACGAGCAGTACTTC. This encodes CASSLTSGSYEQYF. V gene TRBV5-1 combines with J gene TRBJ2-7, with 8 nucleotides matching TRBD2. The germline V gene has CDR1 SGHRS and CDR2 YFSETQ. Trimming took 1 base from V and 1 from J; bases not matched to a gene: 1. This CDR3 has 14 amino acids.

CDR3 nucleotide sequence: TGTGCCAGCAGCTTACCATCGGGCCTTTTCTATGGCTACACCTTC. Encoded protein: CASSLPSGLFYGYTF. This chain uses TRBV7-2 with TRBJ1-2; D unclear. Germline lookup yields CDR1 SGHTA and CDR2 FQGNSA. This CDR3 spans 15 amino acids. V lost 2 bases and J 4 bases, leaving 14 bases between the germline ends.

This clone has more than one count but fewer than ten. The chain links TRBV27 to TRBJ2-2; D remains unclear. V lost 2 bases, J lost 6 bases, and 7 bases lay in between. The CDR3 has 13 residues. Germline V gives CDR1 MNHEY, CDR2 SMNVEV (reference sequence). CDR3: CASSLRVAGELFF. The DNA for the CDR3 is TGTGCCAGCAGTTTACGGGTCGCCGGGGAGCTGTTTTTT.

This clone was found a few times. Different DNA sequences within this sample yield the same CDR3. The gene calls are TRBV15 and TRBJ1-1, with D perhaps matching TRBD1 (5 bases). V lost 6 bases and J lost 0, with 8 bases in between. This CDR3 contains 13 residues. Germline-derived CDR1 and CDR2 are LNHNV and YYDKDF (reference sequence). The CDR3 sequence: CATRPGLNTEAFF. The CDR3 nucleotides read TGTGCCACCAGACCAGGGCTGAACACTGAAGCTTTCTTT.

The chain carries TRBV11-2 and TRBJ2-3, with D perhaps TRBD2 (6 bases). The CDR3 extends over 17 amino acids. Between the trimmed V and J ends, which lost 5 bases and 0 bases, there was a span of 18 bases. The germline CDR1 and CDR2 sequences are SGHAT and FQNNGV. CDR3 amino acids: CASSPGRRDLSTDTQYF. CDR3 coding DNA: TGTGCCAGCAGCCCCGGGCGGAGGGATCTTAGCACAGATACGCAGTATTTT.

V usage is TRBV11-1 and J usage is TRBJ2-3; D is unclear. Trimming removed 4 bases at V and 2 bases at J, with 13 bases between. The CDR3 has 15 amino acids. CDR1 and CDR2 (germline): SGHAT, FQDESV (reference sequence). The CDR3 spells CASSSQSDITDTQYF. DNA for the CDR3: TGTGCCAGCAGCTCCCAGTCTGACATCACAGATACGCAGTATTTT.

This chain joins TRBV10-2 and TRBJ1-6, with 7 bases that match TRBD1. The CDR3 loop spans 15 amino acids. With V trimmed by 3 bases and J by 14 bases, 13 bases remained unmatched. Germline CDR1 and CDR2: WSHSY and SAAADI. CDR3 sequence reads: CASSELVQGMGSLHF. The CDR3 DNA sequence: TGCGCCAGCAGTGAATTGGTACAGGGGATGGGGTCCCTCCACTTT.